Sequencing of this T cell receptor beta chain was carried out in a study of blood T cell repertoires in COVID-19. The germline CDR1 and CDR2 sequences are SGHDT and YYEEEE. V shed 6 bases and J shed 6 bases, with 12 bases lying between them. The CDR3 has 12 amino acids. Libraries were prepared by immunoSEQ multiplex PCR; TCRdb keeps only in-frame clonotypes and omits some of them. The sample yields some 450,000 clones, about 91% seen once. The chain combines TRBV5-6 with TRBJ1-1, with D perhaps matching TRBD1 (5 bases). The sequencing sample was made of peripheral blood. The source of this sequence is a woman between 45 and 65 years old with COVID-19, enrolled during active disease. The CDR3 DNA is TGTGCCAGCACCTGGGGGGGTTCTGAAGCTTTCTTT. This sequence encodes CASTWGGSEAFF. The entire variable domain, with the rest obtained from reference TRBV5-6 and TRBJ1-1, is as follows: DAGVTQSPTHLIKTRGQQVTLRCSPKSGHDTVSWYQQALGQGPQFIFQYYEEEERQRGNFPDRFSGHQFPNYSSELNVNALLLGDSALYLCASTWGGSEAFFGQGTRLTVV.